These 4 T cell receptor beta chains came from one sample sequenced in a study of T cell responses to AZD1222 COVID-19 vaccine. This table comes from immunoSEQ multiplex PCR, and its TCRdb copy is limited to in-frame clones, with some not included. The data show about 94,000 clones, around nine tenths seen once. Sample: peripheral blood, taken on day 0 of AZD1222 vaccination. All receptors come from an adult in good health.

The chain uses TRBV28 and TRBJ2-2; 8 nucleotides line up with TRBD1. In germline, CDR1 is MDHEN, CDR2 SYDVKM. This CDR3 is built from 15 residues. Germline trimming cut 8 bases from V and 7 bases from J; bases unmatched to any gene: 12. The CDR3, as DNA: TGTGCCAGCCTTAGGACAGGGACCTTTGACGGGGAGCTGTTTTTT. Protein sequence: CASLRTGTFDGELFF.

This clone was seen once. The J gene is TRBJ2-7, the V gene TRBV6-4; D is unresolved. CDR3 size: 14 residues. The V gene lost 2 bases and the J gene lost 0 bases, with 8 bases spanning the gap. Per germline, CDR1 MRHNA and CDR2 SNTAGT. The CDR3 DNA reads as TGTGCCAGCAGTGACGGCGGACCCTCCTACGAGCAGTACTTC. It is translated as CASSDGGPSYEQYF.

This clone was seen only once. V and J are TRBV30 and TRBJ2-1; 12 nucleotides match TRBD2. Looked up from germline, CDR1 is GTSNPN and CDR2 is SVGIG (reference sequence). This CDR3 is built from 16 residues. After removal of 3 bases from V and 3 bases from J, the junction contained 6 bases not matched to a gene. In DNA form, the CDR3 reads TGTGCCTGGAGGACTAGCGGGGGCCCTTACTACAATGAGCAGTTCTTC. Residues: CAWRTSGGPYYNEQFF.

In this sample, this clone turned up once. J is TRBJ1-5 and V is TRBV21-1; TRBD1 is the table's D call and was not checked against the DNA. TRBV21-1 is termed a pseudogene. The CDR3 is 16 amino acids. The CDR3 loop reads CASKPDRAHSNQPQHF. For the CDR3, the DNA is TGTGCCAGCAAACCCGACAGGGCCCATAGCAATCAGCCCCAGCATTTT.